The 28 T cell receptor beta chains below come from one sample, sequenced in a study of Ad26.COV2.S vaccination and SARS-CoV-2 variants. Sequenced by immunoSEQ multiplex PCR; TCRdb stores in-frame clones only, minus some. The repertoire holds 300,000 to 400,000 clones, with approximately 81% as singletons. Stated treatment: roughly 20 received Ad26.COV2.S at low or high dose, single or two shots; 5 received placebo; per-sample allocation not given. Vaccine and placebo recipients were sampled on day 63 after the first injection. Sequencing was performed on peripheral blood, taken in a trial of Ad26.COV2.S vaccine versus placebo. All receptors come from a person between 18 and 60 years old who received the Ad26.COV2.S COVID-19 vaccine or a placebo.

The V gene is TRBV18, the J gene TRBJ2-1, with D perhaps TRBD1 or TRBD2 (5 bases each). In germline, CDR1 is KGHSH, CDR2 LQKENI. The CDR3 is made up of 13 amino acids. V lost 4 bases, J lost 7 bases, and 11 bases lay in between. The CDR3: CASSLPGRNEQFF. CDR3 bases: TGTGCCAGCTCACTCCCAGGGAGAAATGAGCAGTTCTTC.

This clone was recorded once. The rearrangement joins TRBV29-1 to TRBJ2-1; 10 bases are a match to TRBD2. The J segment lost 6 bases and the V segment lost 0 bases, leaving 8 bases of the junction unmatched. The CDR3 covers 16 residues. Germline-derived CDR1 and CDR2 are SQVTM and ANQGSEA. In nucleotides, the CDR3 is TGCAGCGTTGAAGATCGTCGCCTAGCGGGAGCCAATGAGCAGTTCTTC. Encoded protein: CSVEDRRLAGANEQFF.

This clone was detected a few times. This chain connects TRBV5-1 to TRBJ2-3; no clear D gene. This CDR3 has 14 amino acids. V was cut by 2 bases and J by 1 base, with 8 bases left in between. The germline V gene has CDR1 SGHRS and CDR2 YFSETQ. In DNA, the CDR3 is TGCGCCAGCAGCTTCGGACCAGGCACAGATACGCAGTATTTT. Amino acid sequence: CASSFGPGTDTQYF. Drawing the rest from reference TRBV5-1 and TRBJ2-3, the complete variable domain is KAGVTQTPRYLIKTRGQQVTLSCSPISGHRSVSWYQQTPGQGLQFLFEYFSETQRNKGNFPGRFSGRQFSNSRSEMNVSTLELGDSALYLCASSFGPGTDTQYFGPGTRLTVL.

The count of this clone is one. This chain links TRBV11-2 with TRBJ2-7, with D perhaps matching TRBD1 (6 bases). The ends were cut back, 0 bases at V and 4 bases at J, with 13 bases in the middle. Germline assignment: CDR1 SGHAT and CDR2 FQNNGV. The CDR3 loop spans 15 amino acids. Written as DNA, the CDR3 is TGTGCCAGCAGCTTAGAAACAGGGCCCGGGTACGAGCAGTACTTC. It encodes CASSLETGPGYEQYF.

V is TRBV18 and J is TRBJ2-1; 10 nucleotides match TRBD1. V trimming: 2 bases; J trimming: 6 bases; junction bases outside the gene matches: 7. The CDR3 consists of 16 residues. Germline V gene lookup returns CDR1 KGHSH and CDR2 LQKENI. The DNA of the CDR3 is TGTGCCAGCTCACCAACTCGGACAGGGGGGGGCAATGAGCAGTTCTTC. This codes for CASSPTRTGGGNEQFF.

On this clone itself: This could be a read error, since a much larger clone is one nucleotide away. The chain recombines TRBV25-1 with TRBJ1-1, with D possibly being TRBD1 (5 bases). The CDR3 spans 15 residues. Germline CDR1 MGHDK, CDR2 SYGVNS. In nucleotides, the CDR3 is TGTGCCAGCAATGAAGGGGTAGGGAGAGACACTGAAGCTTTCTTT. It specifies CASNEGVGRDTEAFF.

About this clone itself: Other DNA sequences of this sample code for an identical CDR3. V gene TRBV2 combines with J gene TRBJ2-5; the D gene is possibly TRBD2 (6 bases). Germline assignment: CDR1 SNHLY and CDR2 FYNNEI. The V gene lost 2 bases and the J gene lost 2 bases, with 9 bases spanning the gap. The CDR3 loop spans 14 amino acids. The CDR3 protein is CASSESSGQETQYF. DNA for the CDR3: TGTGCCAGCAGTGAAAGTAGCGGACAAGAGACCCAGTACTTC.

The chain employs TRBV2 and TRBJ1-6; tentatively, D is TRBD1 (5 bases). Germline V gives CDR1 SNHLY, CDR2 FYNNEI. CDR3 size: 16 residues. V dropped 5 bases and J dropped 7 bases, with 18 bases sitting between them. CDR3 in amino acids: CASSFLGGDSNSPLHF. The CDR3 DNA reads TGTGCCAGCAGTTTCCTGGGGGGGGACTCAAATTCACCCCTCCACTTT.

The J gene is TRBJ2-1, the V gene TRBV5-1; 7 nucleotides match TRBD2. From germline, CDR1 is SGHRS and CDR2 YFSETQ. The CDR3 runs 16 residues. Trimming took 4 bases from V and 3 from J; bases not matched to a gene: 10. CDR3 in DNA: TGCGCCAGCAGCGTCGATCCTAGCGGTATCTACAATGAGCAGTTCTTC. Its translation is CASSVDPSGIYNEQFF.

There are a few counts of this clone. The gene calls are TRBV5-1 and TRBJ2-7; 13 bases fit TRBD2. The V gene's germline CDR1 is SGHRS and CDR2 YFSETQ. V shed 0 bases, J shed 3 bases, and the junction held 3 bases outside the gene matches. This CDR3 is 16 amino acids long. This CDR3 is CASSLAGLAGDYEQYF. The CDR3 bases are TGCGCCAGCAGCTTGGCTGGACTAGCGGGAGACTACGAGCAGTACTTC.

CDR3 in amino acids: CASTPQVNEKLFF. In nucleotides, the CDR3 is TGTGCCAGCACCCCCCAGGTTAATGAAAAACTGTTTTTT. The chain employs TRBV7-9 and TRBJ1-4; D gene ambiguous. From germline, CDR1 is SEHNR and CDR2 FQNEAQ (reference sequence). This CDR3 comprises 13 residues. Trimming stripped 7 bases from V and 4 bases from J, with 10 bases between.

The chain is built from TRBV7-9 and TRBJ2-5; 11 bases are shared with TRBD1. Trimming cost V 5 bases and J 5 bases; bases outside gene matches: 13. Germline CDR1 is SEHNR and CDR2 is FQNEAQ (reference sequence). The CDR3 has 17 amino acids. The CDR3 protein is CASSLIERDRGLETQYF. Written as DNA, the CDR3 is TGTGCCAGCAGCCTCATAGAACGGGACAGGGGGTTGGAGACCCAGTACTTC.

This clone was observed a few times. The V gene is TRBV7-9, the J gene TRBJ1-1; no clear D. The V and J ends lost 1 base and 2 bases respectively, with 17 bases between them. This CDR3 contains 17 residues. The germline V gene encodes CDR1 SEHNR and CDR2 FQNEAQ (reference sequence). The CDR3: CASSLVAGRGHNTEAFF. In nucleotides, the CDR3 is TGTGCCAGCAGCTTAGTTGCAGGTAGAGGGCATAACACTGAAGCTTTCTTT.

Turning to this clone: The identical CDR3 is also encoded by other nucleotide sequences in the sample. The V and J genes are TRBV10-2 and TRBJ2-7; D might be TRBD1 (6 bases). CDR1 WSHSY and CDR2 SAAADI come from the germline V gene. V lost 7 bases and J 2 bases, leaving 9 bases between the germline ends. The CDR3 runs 12 residues. CDR3 in amino acids: CASNDRPYEQYF. The DNA for the CDR3 is TGCGCCAGCAACGACAGGCCCTACGAGCAGTACTTC.

This chain uses TRBV9 with TRBJ1-6; D is undetermined. Germline V lookup: CDR1 SGDLS, CDR2 YYNGEE. CDR3 length: 15 amino acids. The germline V and J ends were trimmed by 3 bases and 6 bases, with 13 bases remaining between them. The CDR3 loop is CASSGRLGSNSPLHF. The CDR3 nucleotides are TGTGCCAGCAGCGGGCGCCTGGGAAGTAATTCACCCCTCCACTTT.

This clone showed up just once. J is TRBJ1-4 and V is TRBV30; 9 bases fit TRBD1. CDR1 GTSNPN and CDR2 SVGIG come from the germline V gene (reference sequence). V trimming: 3 bases; J trimming: 7 bases; junction bases outside the gene matches: 6. This CDR3 has 14 residues. As DNA, the CDR3 is TGTGCCTGGAGATCAGGGACAGGGAGTGAAAAACTGTTTTTT. This encodes CAWRSGTGSEKLFF.

The V call is TRBV28, the J call TRBJ2-7; possible D gene TRBD2, 7 bases. The length of the CDR3 is 12 residues. Trimming shortened V by 4 bases and J by 9 bases, and 13 bases separated the two germline ends. Germline assignment: CDR1 MDHEN and CDR2 SYDVKM. The CDR3 DNA follows: TGTGCCAGCAGTTCCTCGGGGGGCGGGCAGTACTTC. Its translation: CASSSSGGGQYF.

Details on this clone: One base away lies a much larger clone, so this may be a sequencing read error. V and J are TRBV12-3 or TRBV12-4 and TRBJ2-2; the D is unclear. With 4 bases removed from V and 0 bases from J, the gap between germline ends came to 0 bases. The CDR3 runs to 12 residues. CDR3 sequence reads: CASSSNTGELFF. CDR3 DNA sequence: TGTGCCAGCAGTTCGAACACCGGGGAGCTGTTTTTT.

The chain recombines TRBV5-6 with TRBJ2-2; TRBD2 aligns across 9 bases. Per germline, CDR1 SGHDT and CDR2 YYEEEE. The CDR3 length is 17 residues. V lost 0 bases, J lost 2 bases, and 5 bases stayed unmatched. CDR3 loop: CASSLVSGGINTGELFF. The CDR3, as DNA: TGTGCCAGCAGCTTGGTTAGCGGGGGTATTAACACCGGGGAGCTGTTTTTT.

The chain couples TRBV28 to TRBJ2-3, with 11 bases identical to TRBD2. V gave up 6 bases and J gave up 3 bases; unmatched junction bases: 5. This CDR3 region has 15 residues. The germline CDR1 and CDR2 sequences are MDHEN and SYDVKM. CDR3 protein: CASSSLAGVTDTQYF. The DNA for the CDR3 is TGTGCCAGCAGCTCACTAGCGGGAGTAACAGATACGCAGTATTTT. The full variable domain, rest sourced from reference TRBV28 and TRBJ2-3, is DVKVTQSSRYLVKRTGEKVFLECVQDMDHENMFWYRQDPGLGLRLIYFSYDVKMKEKGDIPEGYSVSREKKERFSLILESASTNQTSMYLCASSSLAGVTDTQYFGPGTRLTVL.

The chain combines TRBV5-1 with TRBJ1-2, with TRBD1 matching 8 bases. Trimming at V came to 4 bases and at J to 8 bases, leaving 13 bases not matched to a gene. This CDR3 has 15 amino acids. Germline values: CDR1 SGHRS, CDR2 YFSETQ. CDR3 in amino acids: CASSPGQARGGGYTF. The CDR3 DNA reads TGCGCCAGCAGCCCGGGACAGGCTCGAGGTGGGGGCTACACCTTC.

This chain joins TRBV10-2 and TRBJ2-1, with TRBD1 matching 10 bases. The length of the CDR3 is 16 residues. V was clipped by 5 bases and J by 0 bases; unmatched bases: 4. Germline lookup yields CDR1 WSHSY and CDR2 SAAADI. The CDR3 bases are TGCGCCAGCAGTTCGGGGGACAGGGGCTCCTACAATGAGCAGTTCTTC. Residues: CASSSGDRGSYNEQFF.

The gene calls are TRBV24-1 and TRBJ2-3; no clear D. V was pared by 1 base and J by 0 bases, with 4 bases between. Germline CDR1 is KGHDR and CDR2 is SFDVKD. There are 14 residues in the CDR3. The CDR3 loop is CATSDFGSTDTQYF. The DNA of the CDR3 is TGTGCCACCAGTGATTTCGGCAGCACAGATACGCAGTATTTT.

The chain has TRBV6-1 and TRBJ1-2; 10 bases line up with TRBD1. Germline-derived CDR1 and CDR2 are MNHNS and SASEGT. CDR3 size: 15 residues. The trim removed 2 bases at V and 4 bases at J, leaving 4 bases unmatched. The CDR3 coding sequence is TGTGCCAGCAGTGAAAGACAGGGGGCTGGCTATGGCTACACCTTC. It yields the protein CASSERQGAGYGYTF.

The chain uses TRBV4-3 and TRBJ1-5; 7 bases are shared with TRBD1. This CDR3 is built from 16 residues. Germline trimming cut 1 base from V and 1 base from J; bases unmatched to any gene: 4. The germline CDR1 and CDR2 sequences are LGHNA and YSLEER. CDR3 sequence reads: CASSQGAGGSNQPQHF. In nucleotides, the CDR3 is TGCGCCAGCAGCCAAGGGGCAGGGGGAAGCAATCAGCCCCAGCATTTT.

The sample holds a few counts of this clone. V usage is TRBV6-1 and J usage is TRBJ2-7, with D hard to call. Per germline, CDR1 MNHNS and CDR2 SASEGT. V shed 2 bases and J shed 3 bases, with 5 bases lying between them. The CDR3 totals 12 residues. This CDR3 is CASSEYVYEQYF. The CDR3 nucleotides are TGTGCCAGCAGTGAATACGTCTACGAGCAGTACTTC.

This clone has at least ten counts. The gene calls are TRBV7-9 and TRBJ1-6, with D hard to call. Trimming left V 6 bases short and J 0 bases short, with 9 bases between. This CDR3 is 15 amino acids long. Germline CDR1 and CDR2: SEHNR and FQNEAQ (reference sequence). The CDR3 bases are TGTGCCAGCAGTCTCGCGGGCTCCTATAATTCACCCCTCCACTTT. Its protein is CASSLAGSYNSPLHF.

The chain couples TRBV6-2 or TRBV6-3 to TRBJ2-2, with D possibly being TRBD1 (7 bases). The CDR3 totals 16 residues. Per germline, CDR1 MNHEY and CDR2 SVGEGT. The ends were cut back, 4 bases at V and 3 bases at J, with 15 bases in the middle. CDR3 residues: CASSLGPGGYTGELFF. CDR3 DNA: TGTGCCAGCAGTTTGGGGCCAGGGGGGTACACCGGGGAGCTGTTTTTT.